The clone carrying this TCR beta chain was observed a handful of times. The entry originates in a study of T-cell memory formation after mild COVID-19. The overall study: Largely, the TCR clusters proved donor specific.

TCRdb processed the 5' RACE reads anew with MiXCR; each CDR3 protein has one entry. This table has more than 25,000 distinct CDR3 sequences, about 16% appearing once. CDR3 length equals 15 residues. V lost 0 bases to trimming and J lost 1 base, with 9 bases between them. Germline V lookup: CDR1 MGHRA, CDR2 YSYEKL. V and J are TRBV4-1 and TRBJ1-2; D is uncertain. The source is an adult who had mild COVID-19 (a few samples of this study predate the infection). Cell type and time point are not known. Source material: PBMCs or a T cell subset sorted from them (not recorded which). CDR3 loop: CASSQDSAINYGYTF. CDR3 DNA sequence: TGCGCCAGCAGCCAAGATTCAGCGATTAACTATGGCTACACCTTC.